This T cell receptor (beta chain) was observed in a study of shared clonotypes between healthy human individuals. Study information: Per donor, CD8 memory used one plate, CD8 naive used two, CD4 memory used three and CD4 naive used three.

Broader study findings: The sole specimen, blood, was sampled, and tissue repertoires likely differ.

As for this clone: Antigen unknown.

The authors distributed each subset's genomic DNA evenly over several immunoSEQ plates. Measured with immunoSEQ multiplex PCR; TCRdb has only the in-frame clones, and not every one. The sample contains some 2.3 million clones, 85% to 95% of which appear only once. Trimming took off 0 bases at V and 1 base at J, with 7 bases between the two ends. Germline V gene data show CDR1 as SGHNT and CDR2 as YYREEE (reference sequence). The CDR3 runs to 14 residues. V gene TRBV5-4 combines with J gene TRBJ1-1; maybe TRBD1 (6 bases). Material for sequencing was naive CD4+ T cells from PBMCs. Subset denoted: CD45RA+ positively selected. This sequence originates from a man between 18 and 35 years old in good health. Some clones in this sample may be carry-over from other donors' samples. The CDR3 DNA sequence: TGTGCCAGCAGCTTGGTGGACAGGAACACTGAAGCTTTCTTT. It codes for CASSLVDRNTEAFF.